This T cell receptor beta chain was sequenced during a study of blood T cell repertoires in COVID-19. Looking at the study overall: Material from acute and convalescent COVID-19 was sourced from the United States, Italy and Spain. From T cells, B-cell-depleted T cells, or PBMCs came the material, which was cDNA or gDNA.

How the authors handled the data: Amplification with reference gene primers provided the estimates of nucleated cell counts. Generated by immunoSEQ multiplex PCR, the TCRdb table keeps only in-frame clones and is missing some. Clone size and the V and J calls come from that table; the DNA yielded D and trimming. The profile covers about 190,000 clones, with approximately 81% appearing a single time and 10% to 13% taken by the ten largest. In its sample, this clone was seen a few times. Trimming took off 3 bases at V and 3 bases at J, with 8 bases between the two ends. This CDR3 is 13 amino acids long. The germline CDR1 and CDR2 sequences are WNHNN and SYGVQD (reference sequence).

The sample consisted of peripheral blood. V usage is TRBV10-1 and J usage is TRBJ1-2; D is possibly TRBD1 (6 bases). The receptor was isolated from a woman of 80 years or more with active or convalescent COVID-19. The DNA for the CDR3 is TGCGCCAGCAGTGAAGGACAGTACTATGGCTACACCTTC. Protein: CASSEGQYYGYTF.